This T cell receptor (beta chain) was recorded in a study of T cells in Graves' hyperthyroidism and ophthalmopathy. This clonotype was counted between two and nine times. Its antigen is not known. TCR beta CDR3 sequences were amplified from RNA transcripts. The TCR CDR3 was amplified in a first-round RT-PCR using the HTBI primer set. One entry per CDR3 protein, called by TCRdb with MiXCR from the multiplex PCR reads. Seen here are around 700,000 distinct CDR3 sequences, under 20% observed once, and the top ten hold approximately 15%. This CDR3 spans 12 amino acids. Trimming took off 5 bases at V and 13 bases at J, with 17 bases between the two ends. Per germline, CDR1 SGHAT and CDR2 FQNNGV. Overall study findings and caveats: Appearing also in blood were most of the thyroid clonotypes expanded above 0.001.

Source material: blood. The clonotype was recovered from a woman between 45 and 60 years old with Graves' hyperthyroidism that later progressed to Graves' ophthalmopathy. The rearrangement uses TRBV11-2 and TRBJ1-2; a possible D gene is TRBD1 (6 bases). CDR3 in amino acids: CASSPRRLGGTF. DNA of the CDR3: TGTGCCAGCAGCCCCCGACGGTTAGGGGGCACCTTC.